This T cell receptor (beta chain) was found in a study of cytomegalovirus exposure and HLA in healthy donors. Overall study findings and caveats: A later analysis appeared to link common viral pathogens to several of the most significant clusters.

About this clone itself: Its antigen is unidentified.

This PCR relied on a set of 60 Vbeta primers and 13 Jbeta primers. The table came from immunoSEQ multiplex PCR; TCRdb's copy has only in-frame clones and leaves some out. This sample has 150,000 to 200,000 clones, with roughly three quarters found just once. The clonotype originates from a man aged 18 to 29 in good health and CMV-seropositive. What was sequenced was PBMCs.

The DNA of the CDR3 is TGTGCCAGCAGCCCCGCAGTAGCGGCTAGCACAGATACGCAGTATTTT. This sequence encodes CASSPAVAASTDTQYF. The chain links TRBV11-3 to TRBJ2-3, with D perhaps matching TRBD2 (6 bases). V was trimmed by 5 bases and J by 0 bases, leaving 15 bases between them. Germline-derived CDR1 and CDR2 are SGHNT and YENEEA. The CDR3 sequence is 16 residues long.